This passage covers 9 T cell receptor beta chains from one sample sequenced in a study of T cell responses to AZD1222 COVID-19 vaccine. Assay used: immunoSEQ multiplex PCR; TCRdb lists only in-frame clones, some missing. Here the sample spans some 150,000 clones, about 92% being singletons. The sequences come from peripheral blood, collected on day 0 of AZD1222 vaccination. These TCRs come from an adult in good health.

The J gene is TRBJ1-2, the V gene TRBV5-6; 8 bases map to TRBD1. From germline, CDR1 is SGHDT and CDR2 YYEEEE. The CDR3 runs to 14 residues. Unmatched junction bases numbered 5, after V lost 0 bases and J lost 7 bases. This CDR3 is CASSLGAGGLGYTF. CDR3 sequence (DNA): TGTGCCAGCAGCTTGGGGGCAGGGGGCCTTGGCTACACCTTC.

This sequence joins TRBV6-5 and TRBJ1-1; D is undetermined. V gave up 9 bases and J gave up 1 base, with 9 bases separating them. The CDR3 consists of 12 residues. Germline V CDR1 and CDR2: MNHEY, SVGAGI. CDR3 residues: CASLSWNTEAFF. The CDR3 DNA follows: TGTGCCAGTCTTAGTTGGAACACTGAAGCTTTCTTT.

The chain carries TRBV10-3 and TRBJ2-5; TRBD1 might be the D (6 bases). The germline V gene encodes CDR1 ENHRY and CDR2 SYGVKD. Trimming pared 7 bases from V and 4 bases from J, leaving 10 bases between. The length of the CDR3 is 12 residues. The CDR3 DNA is TGTGCCATCAAGGACAGTGGAGAGACCCAGTACTTC. Translating it yields CAIKDSGETQYF.

The chain has TRBV6-1 and TRBJ1-6; 7 nucleotides agree with TRBD1. The V gene's germline CDR1 is MNHNS and CDR2 SASEGT. There are 13 residues in the CDR3. V gave up 3 bases and J gave up 11 bases; unmatched junction bases: 4. The CDR3 sequence: CASSETGRTPLHF. CDR3 DNA: TGTGCCAGCAGTGAGACAGGGAGGACACCCCTCCACTTT.

V gene TRBV2 combines with J gene TRBJ2-1; tentatively, D is TRBD2 (5 bases). This CDR3 spans 13 amino acids. Looked up from germline, CDR1 is SNHLY and CDR2 is FYNNEI. The germline V and J ends were trimmed by 6 bases and 9 bases, with 15 bases remaining between them. CDR3 DNA: TGTGCCAGCAGAAACGAGGGCTTCGGTGAGCAGTTCTTC. This encodes CASRNEGFGEQFF.

The chain carries TRBV7-8 and TRBJ1-5; D uncertain. V was trimmed by 5 bases and J by 1 base, leaving 9 bases between them. This CDR3 is 14 amino acids long. Germline V gene lookup returns CDR1 SGHVS and CDR2 FQNEAQ. CDR3 bases: TGTGCCAGCAGCCGCTACAGCAGCAATCAGCCCCAGCATTTT. This sequence encodes CASSRYSSNQPQHF.

This chain's CDR3 is CASSSPGAVGYGYTF. CDR3 bases: TGTGCCAGTAGTAGTCCAGGGGCTGTCGGCTATGGCTACACCTTC. The chain employs TRBV19 and TRBJ1-2; the D gene is possibly TRBD1 (6 bases). V was shortened by 4 bases and J by 4 bases, with 16 bases between the two germline ends. CDR1 and CDR2 (germline): LNHDA, SQIVND (reference sequence). This CDR3 comprises 15 residues. Full variable domain (remainder filled in from reference TRBV19 and TRBJ1-2): DGGITQSPKYLFRKEGQNVTLSCEQNLNHDAMYWYRQDPGQGLRLIYYSQIVNDFQKGDIAEGYSVSREKKESFPLTVTSAQKNPTAFYLCASSSPGAVGYGYTFGSGTRLTVV.

The chain has TRBV5-4 and TRBJ2-1, with 9 bases fitting TRBD2. This CDR3 comprises 16 residues. Per germline, CDR1 SGHNT and CDR2 YYREEE (reference sequence). After removal of 0 bases from V and 4 bases from J, the junction contained 5 bases not matched to a gene. The chain's CDR3 is CASSLVGGGGYNEQFF. DNA of the CDR3: TGTGCCAGCAGCTTGGTGGGCGGGGGGGGATACAATGAGCAGTTCTTC.

The rearrangement links TRBV5-5 to TRBJ2-1; 10 bases are a match to TRBD1. V was pared by 4 bases and J by 3 bases, with 4 bases of the junction left unmatched. The CDR3 spans 15 residues. In germline, CDR1 is SGHKS, CDR2 YYEKEE (reference sequence). The CDR3 sequence: CASSQGQGNYNEQFF. In DNA form, the CDR3 reads TGTGCCAGCAGCCAGGGACAGGGGAACTACAATGAGCAGTTCTTC.